This T cell receptor (beta chain) was sequenced for a study of STAT3 mutations in large granular lymphocyte leukemia. Study-wide background: Canonical activating STAT3 mutations were detected in roughly half of the longitudinally sequenced T-LGLL patients. Over half of T-LGLL patients had one or more immunosuppressive regimens. Whole-study results and caveats: Clonal expansion was inferred from other time points because no sample existed at each clone's first appearance. Some patients had dominant TCR clones larger than their STAT3 mutant burden. At least one immunodominant TCR beta clonotype appeared in every T-cell large granular lymphocyte leukemia patient.

Germline loops: CDR1 MDHEN, CDR2 SYDVKM. Trimming cost V 4 bases and J 4 bases, with 8 bases left between them. The CDR3 spans 12 residues. Clones were read by immunoSEQ multiplex PCR, and TCRdb kept only the in-frame ones, dropping some. The sample lists approximately 5,200 clones; about 50% were seen once. A word on this clone: The antigen remains undetermined.

The chain is built from TRBV28 and TRBJ2-7; D is possibly TRBD1 (5 bases). The specimen was peripheral blood mononuclear cells. The sequence came from a woman in her seventies with T-cell large granular lymphocyte leukemia. Some clones in this sample may be carry-over from other donors' samples. The CDR3 loop reads CASSSGFYEQYF. In nucleotides, the CDR3 is TGTGCCAGCAGTTCAGGGTTTTACGAGCAGTACTTC. The entire variable domain, with the rest obtained from reference TRBV28 and TRBJ2-7, is as follows: DVKVTQSSRYLVKRTGEKVFLECVQDMDHENMFWYRQDPGLGLRLIYFSYDVKMKEKGDIPEGYSVSREKKERFSLILESASTNQTSMYLCASSSGFYEQYFGPGTRLTVT.